The 9 T cell receptor beta chains given below trace back to one sample, sequenced in a study of blood T cell repertoires in COVID-19. Produced via immunoSEQ multiplex PCR; TCRdb's table is partial and in-frame only. The sample records fewer than 350,000 clones, approximately 85% being singletons. The sequencing sample was made of peripheral blood. The receptors were gathered from a young man with active or convalescent COVID-19.

The chain employs TRBV4-1 and TRBJ2-1; a possible D gene is TRBD2 (6 bases). This CDR3 has 14 residues. From germline, CDR1 is MGHRA and CDR2 YSYEKL. V was shortened by 4 bases and J by 4 bases, with 11 bases between the two germline ends. CDR3 region: CASSPPGLYNEQFF. The CDR3 coding sequence is TGCGCCAGCAGCCCGCCGGGACTTTACAATGAGCAGTTCTTC.

This CDR3 reads CASSAWRGGGTDTQYF. Here the CDR3 DNA reads TGTGCCAGCAGTGCTTGGCGGGGGGGCGGCACAGATACGCAGTATTTT. This chain links TRBV2 with TRBJ2-3; 9 bases map to TRBD2. Germline lookup yields CDR1 SNHLY and CDR2 FYNNEI. Trimming at V came to 4 bases and at J to 1 base, leaving 6 bases not matched to a gene. CDR3 size: 16 residues. The whole variable domain, remainder taken from reference TRBV2 and TRBJ2-3, is EPEVTQTPSHQVTQMGQEVILRCVPISNHLYFYWYRQILGQKVEFLVSFYNNEISEKSEIFDDQFSVERPDGSNFTLKIRSTKLEDSAMYFCASSAWRGGGTDTQYFGPGTRLTVL.

The CDR3 sequence is CATTPRGSPGVGTDTQYF. CDR3 DNA: TGTGCCACCACCCCTCGCGGCTCTCCGGGGGTGGGGACAGATACGCAGTATTTT. The chain recombines TRBV6-2 or TRBV6-3 with TRBJ2-3; D possibly corresponds to TRBD2 (6 bases). Trimming shortened V by 10 bases and J by 3 bases, and 29 bases separated the two germline ends. CDR3 length equals 18 residues. Germline V gives CDR1 MNHEY, CDR2 SVGEGT.

J is TRBJ2-5 and V is TRBV7-9, with a possible D match to TRBD2 (6 bases). Trimming removed 6 bases at V and 3 bases at J, with 11 bases between. Germline CDR1 and CDR2: SEHNR and FQNEAQ (reference sequence). The CDR3 spans 13 residues. The CDR3, as DNA: TGTGCCAGCAGATCGGGGGTGGAAGAGACCCAGTACTTC. Translated: CASRSGVEETQYF.

The chain combines TRBV7-9 with TRBJ1-5; the D is unclear. The germline CDR1 and CDR2 sequences are SEHNR and FQNEAQ (reference sequence). With 1 base removed from V and 4 bases from J, the gap between germline ends came to 14 bases. The CDR3 runs 16 residues. The CDR3 DNA reads as TGTGCCAGCAGCTTAGTATGGCAGGAACGAAATCAGCCCCAGCATTTT. This translates into CASSLVWQERNQPQHF.

This rearrangement joins TRBV3-1 (or the pseudogene TRBV3-2) to TRBJ1-1; 9 bases fit TRBD1. The V segment lost 4 bases and the J segment 2 bases; nucleotides outside the gene matches: 8. The CDR3 totals 16 residues. The germline gives CDR1 LGHDT, CDR2 YNNKEL (reference sequence). The CDR3 reads CASSPKGTGPNTEAFF. The CDR3 coding sequence is TGTGCCAGCAGCCCCAAAGGGACAGGGCCTAACACTGAAGCTTTCTTT.

This rearrangement joins TRBV5-5 to TRBJ1-1; D is perhaps TRBD1 (6 bases). The V end lost 2 bases, the J end lost 4 bases, and 12 bases lay between the germline ends. The germline V gene encodes CDR1 SGHKS and CDR2 YYEKEE (reference sequence). The CDR3 is 14 residues long. Here the CDR3 reads CASSLLQGVTEAFF. CDR3 bases: TGTGCCAGCAGCTTATTACAGGGCGTCACTGAAGCTTTCTTT.

The genes are TRBV3-1 (or the pseudogene TRBV3-2) and TRBJ1-3; D call uncertain. V lost 1 base and J 9 bases, leaving 4 bases between the germline ends. This CDR3 is 11 amino acids long. Per germline, CDR1 LGHDT and CDR2 YNNKEL (reference sequence). As DNA, the CDR3 is TGTGCCAGCAGCCAAGTAGCCACCATATATTTT. Translated: CASSQVATIYF.

The rearrangement uses TRBV9 and TRBJ2-3; D may be TRBD2 (6 bases). V was cut by 3 bases and J by 1 base, with 24 bases left in between. This CDR3 spans 19 amino acids. Germline CDR1 is SGDLS and CDR2 is YYNGEE. The CDR3 DNA reads TGTGCCAGCAGCGGCGGTCCCATATTCCTAGCGTTAGGCACAGATACGCAGTATTTT. Amino acid sequence: CASSGGPIFLALGTDTQYF.